The sequence of this T cell receptor beta chain was determined in a study of OX40 agonist ivuxolimab in advanced cancers. Study in general: An agonistic human IgG2 monoclonal antibody against OX40 (CD134) was given. Ivuxolimab, which patients received intravenously every 2 weeks, was dosed at 0.01 to 10 mg/kg. Dose-escalation subjects each had hepatocellular carcinoma, melanoma, renal cell or head and neck cancer.

Sequencing was performed with immunoSEQ multiplex PCR; in TCRdb, only in-frame clones are kept and a portion is missing. This table holds 82,000 or so clones, more than 70% found once. The ends were cut back, 6 bases at V and 1 base at J, with 12 bases in the middle. Germline V gene sequence: CDR1 MDHEN, CDR2 SYDVKM. CDR3 size: 14 residues. This receptor was obtained from an adult with an advanced solid tumor such as melanoma, head and neck, liver or kidney cancer. The specimen was CD4+ or CD8+ T cells sorted from blood, collected in a trial of the OX40 agonist ivuxolimab. This sequence joins TRBV28 and TRBJ1-1; possible D gene TRBD1, 6 bases. As DNA, the CDR3 is TGTGCCAGCAGCCCCGGGGGGCCGAACACTGAAGCTTTCTTT. Translated: CASSPGGPNTEAFF.